The 6 T cell receptor beta chains below come from one sample, sequenced in a study of blood T cell repertoires in COVID-19. Clones were read by immunoSEQ multiplex PCR, and TCRdb kept only the in-frame ones, dropping some. The table lists about 160,000 clones, approximately 84% of them singletons. The sample consisted of PBMCs or T cells enriched from blood (not recorded which). Receptor source: a woman aged 40 to 50 with acute COVID-19.

This clone appeared many times. V and J are TRBV19 and TRBJ2-3; no firm D call. Germline CDR1 LNHDA, CDR2 SQIVND (reference sequence). Trimming cost V 5 bases and J 0 bases, with 18 bases left between them. This CDR3 has 17 residues. CDR3 in amino acids: CASSGFGNPPSTDTQYF. The CDR3 DNA sequence: TGTGCCAGTAGTGGCTTTGGTAATCCCCCTAGCACAGATACGCAGTATTTT.

The table lists this clone with a count of one. V and J are TRBV21-1 and TRBJ2-6; the D call of TRBD2 is as the table states it, not checked on the DNA. TRBV21-1 is given as a pseudogene. This CDR3 comprises 16 residues. CDR3 sequence: CASSAGPDSGANVLTF. As DNA, the CDR3 is TGTGCCAGCAGCGCGGGCCCAGACTCCGGGGCCAACGTCCTGACTTTC.

The chain carries TRBV30 and TRBJ1-2; TRBD1 is a possible D gene (5 bases). This CDR3 is built from 12 residues. Trimming took off 3 bases at V and 2 bases at J, with 7 bases between the two ends. Germline V gives CDR1 GTSNPN, CDR2 SVGIG (reference sequence). The CDR3 DNA is TGTGCCTGGAGCAGGGTGAACTATGGCTACACCTTC. Translated: CAWSRVNYGYTF.

The chain recombines TRBV10-3 with TRBJ2-1, with TRBD2 matching 14 bases. Germline lookup yields CDR1 ENHRY and CDR2 SYGVKD. The CDR3 runs 13 residues. Trimming took 10 bases from V and 6 from J; bases not matched to a gene: 2. The CDR3 is CATGLAGANEQFF. The CDR3 DNA follows: TGTGCCACGGGACTAGCGGGAGCCAATGAGCAGTTCTTC.

This chain joins TRBV5-1 and TRBJ2-3, with D perhaps TRBD2 (6 bases). The V gene's germline CDR1 is SGHRS and CDR2 YFSETQ. Trimming pared 0 bases from V and 0 bases from J, leaving 11 bases between. The CDR3 spans 16 residues. DNA for the CDR3: TGCGCCAGCAGCTTGGCCCTAGCGCCTAGCACAGATACGCAGTATTTT. Translated: CASSLALAPSTDTQYF. Filled out from reference TRBV5-1 and TRBJ2-3, the complete variable domain reads KAGVTQTPRYLIKTRGQQVTLSCSPISGHRSVSWYQQTPGQGLQFLFEYFSETQRNKGNFPGRFSGRQFSNSRSEMNVSTLELGDSALYLCASSLALAPSTDTQYFGPGTRLTVL.

The V call is TRBV9, the J call TRBJ2-1; D remains unclear. Deletions cut 3 bases from V and 2 bases from J, with 12 bases between. Germline V gene sequence: CDR1 SGDLS, CDR2 YYNGEE. The CDR3 loop spans 15 amino acids. CDR3 sequence reads: CASSAFLSPYNEQFF. Written as DNA, the CDR3 is TGTGCCAGCAGCGCCTTCCTAAGCCCCTACAATGAGCAGTTCTTC.